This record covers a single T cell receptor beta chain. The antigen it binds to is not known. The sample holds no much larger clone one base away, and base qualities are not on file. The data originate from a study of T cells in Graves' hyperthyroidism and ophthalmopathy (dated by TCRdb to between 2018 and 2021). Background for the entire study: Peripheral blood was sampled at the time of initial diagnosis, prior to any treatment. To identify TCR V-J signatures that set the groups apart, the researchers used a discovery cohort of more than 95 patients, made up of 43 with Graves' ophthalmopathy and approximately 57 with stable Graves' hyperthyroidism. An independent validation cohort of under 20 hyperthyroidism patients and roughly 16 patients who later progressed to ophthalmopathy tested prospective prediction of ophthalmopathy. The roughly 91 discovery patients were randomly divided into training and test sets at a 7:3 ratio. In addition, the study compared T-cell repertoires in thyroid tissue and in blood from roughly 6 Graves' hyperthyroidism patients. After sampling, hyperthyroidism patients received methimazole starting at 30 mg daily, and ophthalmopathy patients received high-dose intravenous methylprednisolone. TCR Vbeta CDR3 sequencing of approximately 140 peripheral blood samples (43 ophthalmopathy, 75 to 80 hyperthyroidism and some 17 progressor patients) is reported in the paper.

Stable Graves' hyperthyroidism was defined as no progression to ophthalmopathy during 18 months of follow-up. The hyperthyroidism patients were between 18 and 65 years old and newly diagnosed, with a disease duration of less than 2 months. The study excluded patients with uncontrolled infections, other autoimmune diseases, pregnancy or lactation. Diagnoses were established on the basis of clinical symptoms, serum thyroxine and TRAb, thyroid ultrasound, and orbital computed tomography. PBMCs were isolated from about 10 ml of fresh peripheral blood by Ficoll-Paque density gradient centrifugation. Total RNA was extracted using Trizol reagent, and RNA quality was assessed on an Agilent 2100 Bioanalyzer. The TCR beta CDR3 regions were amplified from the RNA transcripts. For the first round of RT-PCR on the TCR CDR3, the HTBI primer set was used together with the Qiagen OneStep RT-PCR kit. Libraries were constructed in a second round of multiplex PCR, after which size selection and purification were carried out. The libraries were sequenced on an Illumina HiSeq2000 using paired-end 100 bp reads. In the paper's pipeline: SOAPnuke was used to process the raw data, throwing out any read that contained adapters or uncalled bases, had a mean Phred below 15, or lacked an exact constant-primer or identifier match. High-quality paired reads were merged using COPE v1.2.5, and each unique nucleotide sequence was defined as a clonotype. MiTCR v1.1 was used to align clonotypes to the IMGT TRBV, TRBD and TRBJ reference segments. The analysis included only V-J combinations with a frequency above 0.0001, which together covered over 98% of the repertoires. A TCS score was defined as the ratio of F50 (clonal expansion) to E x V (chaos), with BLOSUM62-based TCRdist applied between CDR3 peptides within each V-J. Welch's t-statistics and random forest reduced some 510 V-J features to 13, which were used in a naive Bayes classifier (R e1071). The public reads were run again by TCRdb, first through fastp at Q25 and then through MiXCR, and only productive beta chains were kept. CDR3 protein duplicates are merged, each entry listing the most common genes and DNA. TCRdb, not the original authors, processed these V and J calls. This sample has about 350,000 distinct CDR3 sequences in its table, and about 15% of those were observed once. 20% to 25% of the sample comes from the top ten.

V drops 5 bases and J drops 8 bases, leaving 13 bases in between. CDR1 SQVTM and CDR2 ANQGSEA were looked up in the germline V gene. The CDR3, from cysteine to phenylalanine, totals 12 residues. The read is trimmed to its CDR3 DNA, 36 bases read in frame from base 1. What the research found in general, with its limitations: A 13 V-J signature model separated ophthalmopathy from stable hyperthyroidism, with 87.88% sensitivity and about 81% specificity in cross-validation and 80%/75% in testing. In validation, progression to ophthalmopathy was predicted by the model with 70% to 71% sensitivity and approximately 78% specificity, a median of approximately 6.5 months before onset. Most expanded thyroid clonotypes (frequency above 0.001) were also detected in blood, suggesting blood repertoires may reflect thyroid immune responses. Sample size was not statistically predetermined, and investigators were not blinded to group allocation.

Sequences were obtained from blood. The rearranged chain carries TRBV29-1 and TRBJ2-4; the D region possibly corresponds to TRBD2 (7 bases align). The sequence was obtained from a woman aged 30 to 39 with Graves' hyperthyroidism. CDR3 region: CSVKGGGDIQYF. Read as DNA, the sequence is TGCAGCGTTAAGGGGGGAGGGGACATTCAGTACTTC.